These 21 T cell receptor beta chains originate from one sample sequenced in a study of cytomegalovirus exposure and HLA in healthy donors (dated by TCRdb to about 2017). Library creation used the immunoSEQ multiplex PCR assay. TCRdb provides this immuneACCESS table in a form limited to in-frame rearrangements. Some clones are lacking; in checked studies, under half of them reflect an unresolved V gene, and why the rest are absent is not known. Counted in this sample were some 170,000 clones; roughly nine tenths of them appeared once. Under 7% of the sample is taken by the ten largest. Sequenced sample: PBMCs. These receptors originate from a woman under 40 in good health and CMV-seronegative.

The chain links TRBV5-6 to TRBJ1-1; TRBD1 matches at 8 bases. CDR1 SGHDT and CDR2 YYEEEE come from the germline V gene. V dropped 5 bases and J dropped 1; count of bases not matched to a gene: 4. The CDR3 is 14 residues long. The CDR3 DNA reads as TGTGCCAGCAGTCCCGGGACAGGGAACACTGAAGCTTTCTTT. Residues: CASSPGTGNTEAFF.

The chain employs TRBV5-6 and TRBJ2-7; 9 bases align to TRBD1. The junction had 7 bases not matched to a gene; V was cut back by 3 bases and J by 3 bases. Germline V CDR1 and CDR2: SGHDT, YYEEEE. There are 15 residues in the CDR3. CDR3 coding DNA: TGTGCCAGCAGCTATGGCACAGGGGGCGTCTACGAGCAGTACTTC. It encodes CASSYGTGGVYEQYF.

The chain recombines TRBV25-1 with TRBJ2-3; 14 bases are a match to TRBD2. CDR1 MGHDK and CDR2 SYGVNS come from the germline V gene. The CDR3 loop spans 17 amino acids. Germline trimming cut 1 base from V and 3 bases from J; bases unmatched to any gene: 3. The CDR3 region has the DNA TGTGCCAGCAGTGAATTGGGACTAGCGGGGGTTACAGATACGCAGTATTTT. Protein: CASSELGLAGVTDTQYF.

The chain recombines TRBV29-1 with TRBJ1-1; no reliable D call. In germline, CDR1 is SQVTM, CDR2 ANQGSEA. Trimming stripped 5 bases from V and 1 base from J, with 11 bases between. This CDR3 region has 13 residues. The CDR3 here is CSVLRYRNTEAFF. The CDR3 DNA reads TGCAGCGTTCTGCGGTATAGGAACACTGAAGCTTTCTTT.

The V and J genes are TRBV5-1 and TRBJ2-1; 10 bases align to TRBD2. CDR3 size: 14 residues. Germline V gene data show CDR1 as SGHRS and CDR2 as YFSETQ. The V and J ends lost 1 base and 7 bases, in that order; junction bases with no gene match: 2. CDR3 residues: CASSLTSGINEQFF. CDR3 nucleotides: TGCGCCAGCAGCTTGACTAGCGGGATTAATGAGCAGTTCTTC.

The chain is built from TRBV4-3 and TRBJ1-6; D ambiguous. The CDR3 has 15 amino acids. In germline, CDR1 is LGHNA, CDR2 YSLEER. With 1 base removed from V and 4 bases from J, the gap between germline ends came to 8 bases. In nucleotides, the CDR3 is TGCGCCAGCAGCCAAGGGGCCTCTTATAATTCACCCCTCCACTTT. It yields the protein CASSQGASYNSPLHF.

This chain links TRBV7-8 with TRBJ1-3; TRBD1 is a possible D gene (5 bases). The CDR3 loop spans 20 amino acids. With 2 bases removed from V and 0 bases from J, the gap between germline ends came to 23 bases. CDR1 is SGHVS, CDR2 FQNEAQ, per germline. The CDR3 DNA follows: TGTGCCAGCAGCTTACGCTCTCGAGGGGTTGACAGCTTCTCTGGAAACACCATATATTTT. Translating gives CASSLRSRGVDSFSGNTIYF.

This chain uses TRBV6-5 with TRBJ2-7; 9 positions agree with TRBD2. Germline CDR1 is MNHEY and CDR2 is SVGAGI. The J segment lost 4 bases and the V segment lost 4 bases, leaving 11 bases of the junction unmatched. CDR3 length: 16 residues. As DNA, the CDR3 is TGTGCCAGCAGTTCTCCTAGAGCGGGAGGATTTTACGAGCAGTACTTC. Translated, it gives CASSSPRAGGFYEQYF.

The chain joins TRBV18 to TRBJ1-1, with TRBD1 matching over 7 bases. The CDR3 totals 13 residues. V was clipped by 3 bases and J by 7 bases; unmatched bases: 5. Germline assignment: CDR1 KGHSH and CDR2 LQKENI. This CDR3 is CASSPLRDSEAFF. CDR3 bases: TGTGCCAGCTCACCCCTCCGGGACAGTGAAGCTTTCTTT.

The chain couples TRBV23-1 to TRBJ2-7, with no clear D. TRBV23-1 is marked as an open reading frame, function uncertain. Trimming left V 2 bases short and J 6 bases short, with 17 bases between. The CDR3 runs 15 residues. CDR3 amino acids: CASSQPRVWAFEQYF. CDR3 coding DNA: TGCGCCAGCAGTCAACCTCGGGTCTGGGCATTCGAGCAGTACTTC.

The chain uses TRBV11-2 and TRBJ1-3, with D unresolved. This CDR3 contains 16 residues. V lost 5 bases and J 0 bases, leaving 14 bases between the germline ends. The V gene's germline CDR1 is SGHAT and CDR2 FQNNGV. CDR3 region: CASSGRRAGSGNTIYF. The CDR3 region has the DNA TGTGCCAGCAGCGGGAGGCGGGCAGGCTCTGGAAACACCATATATTTT.

The chain uses TRBV18 and TRBJ2-1, with D unclear. This CDR3 comprises 14 residues. Trimming left V 3 bases short and J 6 bases short, with 12 bases between. CDR1 and CDR2 from the germline V gene are KGHSH and LQKENI. CDR3 DNA: TGTGCCAGCTCACCCCAGACGGGCGGCAATGAGCAGTTCTTC. Translated: CASSPQTGGNEQFF. Supplemented by reference TRBV18 and TRBJ2-1, the full variable domain reads NAGVMQNPRHLVRRRGQEARLRCSPMKGHSHVYWYRQLPEEGLKFMVYLQKENIIDESGMPKERFSAEFPKEGPSILRIQQVVRGDSAAYFCASSPQTGGNEQFFGPGTRLTVL.

V and J are TRBV19 and TRBJ1-3, with D perhaps matching TRBD1 (6 bases). V lost 8 bases, J lost 0 bases, and 14 bases lay in between. The CDR3 consists of 15 residues. The germline V gene encodes CDR1 LNHDA and CDR2 SQIVND (reference sequence). The CDR3 is CASRRTADSGNTIYF. CDR3 in DNA: TGTGCCAGTCGTAGGACAGCCGACTCTGGAAACACCATATATTTT.

This clone came up a few times. Mismatch with germline at one junction end may stem from a read error. The gene calls are TRBV19 and TRBJ1-1; D is possibly TRBD1 (5 bases). Germline CDR1 is LNHDA and CDR2 is SQIVND (reference sequence). The CDR3 is 13 residues long. CDR3 residues: CASSIVGTTEAFF. CDR3 DNA sequence: TGTGCCAGTAGCATAGTAGGGACCACTGAAGCTTTCTTT.

The chain uses TRBV2 and TRBJ1-1; D uncertain. Germline-derived CDR1 and CDR2 are SNHLY and FYNNEI. This CDR3 contains 12 residues. V shed 4 bases and J shed 4 bases, with 7 bases lying between them. This CDR3 is CASSALSTEAFF. The CDR3 DNA reads as TGTGCCAGCAGTGCTCTGAGCACTGAAGCTTTCTTT.

The V gene is TRBV6-6, the J gene TRBJ2-3; TRBD2 agrees at 9 bases. Germline V gives CDR1 MNHNY, CDR2 SVGAGI (reference sequence). The CDR3 runs 13 residues. DNA for the CDR3: TGTGCTACCAGAAGCGGGAGGACAGATACGCAGTATTTT. Its translation is CATRSGRTDTQYF.

This rearrangement joins TRBV4-3 to TRBJ2-7; D is ambiguous. The germline V and J ends were trimmed by 1 base and 3 bases, with 7 bases remaining between them. CDR1 LGHNA and CDR2 YSLEER come from the germline V gene. This CDR3 is built from 13 residues. The CDR3 DNA reads TGCGCCAGCAGCCAAGCACGGAGCTACGAGCAGTACTTC. Its translation: CASSQARSYEQYF.

The rearrangement uses TRBV28 and TRBJ2-7; D remains unclear. The CDR3 extends over 18 amino acids. Germline CDR1 and CDR2: MDHEN and SYDVKM. Trimming removed 2 bases from V and 0 bases from J, with 20 bases in between. CDR3: CASSLPQDWGKGSYEQYF. The CDR3 nucleotides are TGTGCCAGCAGTTTACCCCAGGATTGGGGTAAGGGCTCCTACGAGCAGTACTTC.

The chain carries TRBV30 and TRBJ2-1; D may match TRBD1 or TRBD2 (5 bases each). Germline V gene sequence: CDR1 GTSNPN, CDR2 SVGIG (reference sequence). The V end lost 3 bases, the J end lost 8 bases, and 11 bases lay between the germline ends. The length of the CDR3 is 12 residues. The CDR3 loop reads CAWRILGDEQFF. The CDR3 nucleotides read TGTGCCTGGAGAATACTAGGGGATGAGCAGTTCTTC.

The V call is TRBV5-6, the J call TRBJ1-2; D is perhaps TRBD1 (6 bases). Germline-derived CDR1 and CDR2 are SGHDT and YYEEEE. This CDR3 is 12 amino acids long. Trimming cost V 2 bases and J 6 bases, with 8 bases left between them. Here the CDR3 reads CASSLGGNGYTF. As DNA, the CDR3 is TGTGCCAGCAGCTTAGGGGGTAATGGCTACACCTTC.

In this sample, this clone turned up a few times. The rearrangement links TRBV19 to TRBJ1-5, with a possible D match to TRBD1 (6 bases). The V gene's germline CDR1 is LNHDA and CDR2 SQIVND (reference sequence). The CDR3 contains 14 residues. V gave up 5 bases and J gave up 6 bases, with 14 bases separating them. The CDR3 region is CASSPGARGQPQHF. CDR3 DNA: TGTGCCAGTAGTCCGGGGGCGAGGGGTCAGCCCCAGCATTTT.